The entry below gives a single T cell receptor (beta chain) sequence along with its context. The source of the sample is a study of metastatic and nonmetastatic thyroid tumors. TCRdb re-processed the PCR reads through MiXCR. This sample has 15,000 to 20,000 clones, with less than 30% found just once. Trimming stripped 6 bases from V and 4 bases from J, with 12 bases between. This CDR3 is built from 13 residues. Treatment of any kind had been given to no patient before thyroid surgery. Sequenced: tumor tissue. The chain has TRBV12-3 or TRBV12-4 and TRBJ1-1; D possibly corresponds to TRBD1 (5 bases). This sequence was found in a male donor with papillary thyroid cancer or a benign thyroid nodule (not recorded which). Some clones in this sample may be carry-over from other donors' samples. The CDR3 reads CASSRLGGTEAFF. Written as DNA, the CDR3 is TGTGCCAGCAGCCGACTGGGGGGCACTGAAGCTTTCTTT.